Listed below are T cell receptor beta chains from one sample, sequenced in a study of shared clonotypes between healthy human individuals. Here immunoSEQ multiplex PCR was the method, and the copy in TCRdb shows in-frame clones only, minus some. Of approximately 1.5 million clones in the sample, just under 99% are singletons; the top ten hold roughly 0.36%. Sequencing was done on a sample of naive CD4+ T cells sorted from blood. The receptors were gathered from a man in his thirties or forties in good health. The CDR3 runs from the conserved cysteine through the conserved F or W. Each record gives: clone size, V gene, J gene, D gene, CDR3 DNA, CDR3 protein. The D gene is left open where the match is weak. Not every row has a clone size; where given, it reads once, few, many or a size class.

clone size: -; V gene: TRBV18; J gene: TRBJ2-2; D gene: -; CDR3 DNA: TGTGCCAGCTCACCCCCAGGGGTGGCGAACACCGGGGAGCTGTTTTTT; CDR3 protein: CASSPPGVANTGELFF
clone size: -; V gene: TRBV6-8; J gene: TRBJ2-1; D gene: TRBD2; CDR3 DNA: TGTGCCAGCAGTTACTCGACAGGTTTGGGACTAGCGGGAAACAATGAGCAGTTCTTC; CDR3 protein: CASSYSTGLGLAGNNEQFF
clone size: -; V gene: TRBV10-3; J gene: TRBJ2-2; D gene: TRBD1; CDR3 DNA: TGTGCCATCAGTAGCTCCGGGACAGGGATAATCGGGGAGCTGTTTTTT; CDR3 protein: CAISSSGTGIIGELFF
clone size: -; V gene: TRBV6-1; J gene: TRBJ2-7; D gene: -; CDR3 DNA: TGTGCCAGCAAAGCTTCCTCCGGAGACGGATACGAGCAGTACTTC; CDR3 protein: CASKASSGDGYEQYF
clone size: once; V gene: TRBV5-4; J gene: TRBJ2-3; D gene: TRBD2; CDR3 DNA: TGTGCCAGCAGCCCGCCAGGACTAGCGGGAATCGAGGCAGATACGCAGTATTTT; CDR3 protein: CASSPPGLAGIEADTQYF
clone size: -; V gene: TRBV6-6; J gene: TRBJ2-7; D gene: TRBD2; CDR3 DNA: TGTGCCAGCAGTTACTCCCCTAGCGGGAGTGTCTACGAGCAGTACTTC; CDR3 protein: CASSYSPSGSVYEQYF
clone size: -; V gene: TRBV18; J gene: TRBJ2-1; D gene: TRBD2; CDR3 DNA: TGTGCCAGCTCTCCCCTAAGGACTAGCTCCTACAATGAGCAGTTCTTC; CDR3 protein: CASSPLRTSSYNEQFF
clone size: -; V gene: TRBV5-1; J gene: TRBJ1-3; D gene: -; CDR3 DNA: TGCGCCAGCAGCTTGCGGGAGTTAGCCTCTGGAAACACCATATATTTT; CDR3 protein: CASSLRELASGNTIYF
clone size: -; V gene: TRBV7-7; J gene: TRBJ2-5; D gene: TRBD2; CDR3 DNA: TGTGCCAGCAGCCTCGGGATAGCGGGAGTGGGGAAGACCCAGTACTTC; CDR3 protein: CASSLGIAGVGKTQYF
clone size: -; V gene: TRBV4-3; J gene: TRBJ1-5; D gene: -; CDR3 DNA: TGCGCCAGCAGCAAGACAGTATATAGCAATCAGCCCCAGCATTTT; CDR3 protein: CASSKTVYSNQPQHF
clone size: -; V gene: TRBV2; J gene: TRBJ2-7; D gene: -; CDR3 DNA: TGTGCCAGCAGCGGAAGAAGGTTCGTAACAGCGATTTCCTACGAGCAGTACTTC; CDR3 protein: CASSGRRFVTAISYEQYF
clone size: -; V gene: TRBV25-1; J gene: TRBJ2-1; D gene: -; CDR3 DNA: TGTGCCAGCAGTGATCGACAGGAGCAGTTCTTC; CDR3 protein: CASSDRQEQFF
clone size: -; V gene: TRBV7-2; J gene: TRBJ2-1; D gene: -; CDR3 DNA: TGTGCCAGCAGCTTAGCGCCTGGACGGAGCTACAATGAGCAGTTCTTC; CDR3 protein: CASSLAPGRSYNEQFF
clone size: -; V gene: TRBV9; J gene: TRBJ1-2; D gene: TRBD1; CDR3 DNA: TGTGCCAGCAGCTTCGGGACAGGCTCGAGCAACTATGGCTACACCTTC; CDR3 protein: CASSFGTGSSNYGYTF
clone size: -; V gene: TRBV6-5; J gene: TRBJ2-5; D gene: -; CDR3 DNA: TGTGCCAGCAGTCCCGGGACCTTCGCACAAGAGACCCAGTACTTC; CDR3 protein: CASSPGTFAQETQYF
clone size: -; V gene: TRBV2; J gene: TRBJ2-2; D gene: -; CDR3 DNA: TGTGCCAGTAGGGGGACCGGGGAGCTGTTTTTT; CDR3 protein: CASRGTGELFF
clone size: -; V gene: TRBV5-3; J gene: TRBJ1-4; D gene: -; CDR3 DNA: TGTGCCAGAAGACGTACCAAGGCTGAAAAACTGTTTTTT; CDR3 protein: CARRRTKAEKLFF
clone size: once; V gene: TRBV19; J gene: TRBJ1-2; D gene: TRBD1; CDR3 DNA: TGTGCCAGTAGTACCCCCAGAGGGGGCGCCGCGGGAGGCTACACCTTC; CDR3 protein: CASSTPRGGAAGGYTF
clone size: -; V gene: TRBV28; J gene: TRBJ2-3; D gene: -; CDR3 DNA: TGTGCCAGCAGTTTGGGCGAGGATTGGGGAGATACGCAGTATTTT; CDR3 protein: CASSLGEDWGDTQYF
clone size: -; V gene: TRBV30; J gene: TRBJ2-5; D gene: -; CDR3 DNA: TGTGCCTGGAGTGGTAGATTCGGGACCCAGTACTTC; CDR3 protein: CAWSGRFGTQYF
clone size: -; V gene: TRBV4-2; J gene: TRBJ2-7; D gene: TRBD2; CDR3 DNA: TGTGCCAGCAGCTTGGCGACTAGCGGCACATACGAGCAGTACTTC; CDR3 protein: CASSLATSGTYEQYF
clone size: -; V gene: TRBV9; J gene: TRBJ2-2; D gene: -; CDR3 DNA: TGTGCCAGCAGCGTAGGATTTGTACAGTTTGGGCCCGGGGAGCTGTTTTTT; CDR3 protein: CASSVGFVQFGPGELFF
clone size: -; V gene: TRBV28; J gene: TRBJ1-2; D gene: -; CDR3 DNA: TGTGCCAGCAGTTTAGGGGTGGTGGCAGCTAACTATGGCTACACCTTC; CDR3 protein: CASSLGVVAANYGYTF
clone size: -; V gene: TRBV13; J gene: TRBJ2-7; D gene: TRBD2; CDR3 DNA: TGTGCCAGCAGCTTAGGCGGACTAGCGGGAGGGTATTACGAGCAGTACTTC; CDR3 protein: CASSLGGLAGGYYEQYF
clone size: -; V gene: TRBV5-3; J gene: TRBJ1-1; D gene: TRBD1; CDR3 DNA: TGTGCCAGAAGCAACGAGCCCGGGGACAGGGGGCGCAGGAACACTGAAGCTTTCTTT; CDR3 protein: CARSNEPGDRGRRNTEAFF
clone size: -; V gene: TRBV6-1; J gene: TRBJ2-3; D gene: -; CDR3 DNA: TGTGCCAGCACCTATCAGGAGGTCAGCACAGATACGCAGTATTTT; CDR3 protein: CASTYQEVSTDTQYF